The 21 T cell receptor beta chains in this list originate from one sample, sequenced in a study of T cells in Graves' hyperthyroidism and ophthalmopathy. TCR beta CDR3 sequences were amplified from RNA transcripts. An initial round of RT-PCR targeting the TCR CDR3 relied on the HTBI primer set. In TCRdb, the multiplex PCR reads were re-called with MiXCR into one record per CDR3 protein. The table lists approximately 640,000 distinct CDR3 sequences, around 15% of them singletons. Source material: blood. These receptor sequences come from a woman aged 25 to 39 with Graves' hyperthyroidism.

This clonotype was seen at least ten times. This chain joins TRBV11-3 and TRBJ2-1; D call uncertain. Germline loops: CDR1 SGHNT, CDR2 YENEEA. The CDR3 sequence is 16 residues long. The V and J ends lost 5 bases and 9 bases respectively, with 23 bases between them. In nucleotides, the CDR3 is TGTGCCAGCAGCCCCCGATTTGGGGATGGTACCACTGAGCAGTTCTTC. It specifies CASSPRFGDGTTEQFF.

There are many counts of this clonotype. The chain is built from TRBV20-1 and TRBJ2-1, with 12 bases identical to TRBD2. The length of the CDR3 is 15 residues. Per germline, CDR1 DFQATT and CDR2 SNEGSKA (reference sequence). Trimming took 4 bases from V and 8 from J; bases not matched to a gene: 9. The chain's CDR3 is CSATWTSGNLDEQFF. CDR3 nucleotide sequence: TGCAGTGCTACCTGGACTAGCGGGAATTTGGATGAGCAGTTCTTC.

This clonotype has a handful of counts. The chain carries TRBV20-1 and TRBJ2-2; TRBD2 might be the D (5 bases). This CDR3 spans 14 amino acids. The germline V gene encodes CDR1 DFQATT and CDR2 SNEGSKA (reference sequence). V lost 5 bases and J lost 4, with 14 bases in between. CDR3 sequence: CSARLTLLTGELFF. The CDR3 DNA is TGCAGTGCTCGACTAACCCTACTCACCGGGGAGCTGTTTTTT.

Ten or more counts support this clonotype. The V gene is TRBV27, the J gene TRBJ2-1; 10 bases map to TRBD2. After removal of 1 base from V and 9 bases from J, the junction contained 9 bases not matched to a gene. The CDR3 consists of 16 residues. CDR1 is MNHEY, CDR2 SMNVEV, per germline (reference sequence). CDR3 DNA sequence: TGTGCCAGCAGTTTATGGGCTAGCGGGAGTAAGGGTGAGCAGTTCTTC. It encodes CASSLWASGSKGEQFF.

The rearrangement joins TRBV5-1 to TRBJ1-1; D perhaps matches TRBD1 (5 bases). The germline gives CDR1 SGHRS, CDR2 YFSETQ. The CDR3 is 15 residues long. V lost 4 bases, J lost 5 bases, and 18 bases lay in between. As DNA, the CDR3 is TGCGCCAGCAGCCGCCGCAGGACGGGGGATACTGAAGCTTTCTTT. Protein product: CASSRRRTGDTEAFF.

This clonotype was detected ten times or more. The V call is TRBV11-2, the J call TRBJ1-1; D perhaps matches TRBD1 (5 bases). CDR3 length equals 14 residues. With 8 bases removed from V and 2 bases from J, the gap between germline ends came to 15 bases. Germline CDR1 reads SGHAT; CDR2 reads FQNNGV. The CDR3 spells CASLRGFVNTEAFF. In DNA, the CDR3 is TGTGCCAGCCTCCGGGGCTTTGTAAACACTGAAGCTTTCTTT.

This clonotype was seen ten or more times. The chain carries TRBV11-3 and TRBJ2-7; 7 bases line up with TRBD1. The CDR3 is 14 residues long. J lost 3 bases, V lost 1 base, and 3 bases had no gene match. CDR1 and CDR2 from the germline V gene are SGHNT and YENEEA. CDR3 protein: CASSLGQGFYEQYF. CDR3 nucleotides: TGTGCCAGCAGCTTAGGACAGGGTTTCTACGAGCAGTACTTC.

The J gene is TRBJ2-7, the V gene TRBV10-3; TRBD2 matches at 8 bases. Germline V gives CDR1 ENHRY, CDR2 SYGVKD. After removal of 2 bases from V and 2 bases from J, the junction contained 2 bases not matched to a gene. The CDR3 extends over 14 amino acids. In DNA form, the CDR3 reads TGTGCCATCAGTGAGAAGGGACTAGCCTACGAGCAGTACTTC. This sequence encodes CAISEKGLAYEQYF.

There are many counts of this clonotype. The rearrangement joins TRBV7-2 to TRBJ2-2; TRBD1 aligns across 9 bases. V was pared by 2 bases and J by 4 bases, with 8 bases of the junction left unmatched. The CDR3 covers 17 residues. CDR1 and CDR2 from the germline V gene are SGHTA and FQGNSA. CDR3 sequence: CASSLSRGQGGTGELFF. CDR3 DNA: TGTGCCAGCAGCTTAAGTAGGGGACAGGGAGGCACCGGGGAGCTGTTTTTT.

This clonotype has ten or more counts. The genes are TRBV28 and TRBJ2-1; 11 bases are shared with TRBD2. Looked up from germline, CDR1 is MDHEN and CDR2 is SYDVKM. The trim removed 6 bases at V and 7 bases at J, leaving 11 bases unmatched. The CDR3 runs 16 residues. The CDR3 DNA reads TGTGCCAGCAGCCGATCTCTAGCGGGAGGTGAGAATGAGCAGTTCTTC. This gives the protein CASSRSLAGGENEQFF.

J is TRBJ1-1 and V is TRBV7-9; no clear D. Germline V lookup: CDR1 SEHNR, CDR2 FQNEAQ (reference sequence). The CDR3 has 13 amino acids. Between the trimmed V and J ends, which lost 4 bases and 3 bases, there was a span of 9 bases. For the CDR3, the DNA is TGTGCCAGCAGCTCTTTGCAGGACACTGAAGCTTTCTTT. This gives the protein CASSSLQDTEAFF.

At least ten counts were recorded for this clonotype. V usage is TRBV30 and J usage is TRBJ1-5; TRBD1 might be the D (6 bases). This CDR3 is 13 amino acids long. Trimming took 5 bases from V and 5 from J, leaving 13 bases between them. Germline V gives CDR1 GTSNPN, CDR2 SVGIG (reference sequence). CDR3 sequence reads: CAWAGTNDQPQHF. CDR3 DNA sequence: TGTGCCTGGGCCGGGACAAATGATCAGCCCCAGCATTTT. Full variable domain (missing parts from reference TRBV30 and TRBJ1-5): SQTIHQWPATLVQPVGSPLSLECTVEGTSNPNLYWYRQAAGRGLQLLFYSVGIGQISSEVPQNLSASRPQDRQFILSSKKLLLSDSGFYLCAWAGTNDQPQHFGDGTRLSIL.

As concerns this clonotype: A read error may be the cause here, since a much bigger clone is one base away. The chain links TRBV2 to TRBJ2-7; a weak D match, TRBD2 (6 bases). CDR1 is SNHLY and CDR2 is FYNNEI in the germline V gene. The CDR3 runs 14 residues. With 10 bases removed from V and 1 base from J, the gap between germline ends came to 17 bases. The CDR3 reads CAIRSRRESYEQYF. In DNA, the CDR3 is TGTGCCATCAGGTCCAGGAGGGAATCCTACGAGCAGTACTTC.

This clonotype has only a few counts. V gene TRBV24-1 combines with J gene TRBJ1-1; 9 bases match TRBD1. The V gene's germline CDR1 is KGHDR and CDR2 SFDVKD. V shed 10 bases and J 5 bases; nucleotides not matched to a gene: 7. The length of the CDR3 is 13 residues. The CDR3 sequence is CATTTGGGTEAFF. In DNA, the CDR3 is TGTGCCACTACTACAGGGGGCGGAACTGAAGCTTTCTTT.

There are a few counts of this clonotype. The V gene is TRBV28, the J gene TRBJ1-5; no reliable D call. Germline CDR1 is MDHEN and CDR2 is SYDVKM. V lost 5 bases to trimming and J lost 4 bases, with 18 bases between them. CDR3 length equals 16 residues. The CDR3 is CASSPHWLGGNQPQHF. As DNA, the CDR3 is TGTGCCAGCAGTCCCCATTGGCTTGGCGGTAATCAGCCCCAGCATTTT.

In this sample, this clonotype turned up many times. In nucleotides, the CDR3 is TGTGCCAGCAGCACACAGGGGATGCATGCTTTCTTT. Translating it yields CASSTQGMHAFF. This chain uses TRBV7-2 with TRBJ1-1; 7 nucleotides match TRBD1. The CDR3 totals 12 residues. The V gene end was trimmed by 5 bases and the J gene end by 11 bases; junction bases not matched to a gene: 8. Germline loops: CDR1 SGHTA, CDR2 FQGNSA.

This rearrangement joins TRBV6-4 to TRBJ2-3, with 12 bases matching TRBD1. This CDR3 is built from 15 residues. With V trimmed by 6 bases and J by 5 bases, 6 bases remained unmatched. Germline CDR1 reads MRHNA; CDR2 reads SNTAGT. CDR3 sequence: CASSKGTGGKDTQYF. The CDR3 DNA follows: TGTGCCAGCAGCAAAGGGACAGGGGGCAAAGATACGCAGTATTTT.

The chain recombines TRBV7-9 with TRBJ1-4; D is ambiguous. Germline-derived CDR1 and CDR2 are SEHNR and FQNEAQ (reference sequence). The ends were cut back, 2 bases at V and 7 bases at J, with 5 bases in the middle. The CDR3 contains 12 residues. CDR3 sequence (DNA): TGTGCCAGCAGCTTACACGGTGAAAAACTGTTTTTT. Translating gives CASSLHGEKLFF.

This chain joins TRBV30 and TRBJ2-3; 11 bases align to TRBD2. From germline, CDR1 is GTSNPN and CDR2 SVGIG (reference sequence). This CDR3 has 12 residues. Trimming at V came to 6 bases and at J to 5 bases, leaving 1 base not matched to a gene. CDR3 in DNA: TGTGCCTGTGGGACTAGCGGAGATACGCAGTATTTT. Translated: CACGTSGDTQYF.

As regards this clonotype: This may be a read error, as it is one base from a much larger clone. This CDR3 is missing its conserved last phenylalanine or tryptophan, likely due to a read error. The chain is built from TRBV18 and TRBJ2-7; D may match TRBD1 or TRBD2 (5 bases each). Germline CDR1 and CDR2: KGHSH and LQKENI. This CDR3 region has 12 residues. Trimming took off 2 bases at V and 6 bases at J, with 8 bases between the two ends. The CDR3 loop reads CASSPTRGEQYL. The CDR3 bases are TGTGCCAGCTCACCAACTAGGGGCGAGCAGTACCTC.

The chain is built from TRBV6-1 and TRBJ2-3, with 16 nucleotides matching TRBD2. V gave up 7 bases and J gave up 5 bases; unmatched junction bases: 18. The CDR3 loop spans 20 amino acids. CDR1 MNHNS and CDR2 SASEGT come from the germline V gene. The CDR3 coding sequence is TGTGCCAGCAACCTGGGACTAGCGGGAGGGTCCGTCTCAGCTATAGATACGCAGTATTTT. It codes for CASNLGLAGGSVSAIDTQYF.